Listed below are T cell receptor beta chains from one sample, sequenced in a study of cytomegalovirus exposure and HLA in healthy donors. Repertoires were generated with immunoSEQ multiplex PCR, while TCRdb's copy carries only in-frame clones and drops some. The sample lists about 130,000 clones; around 70% were seen once. The sequenced sample consisted of PBMCs. All receptors come from a young man in good health and CMV-seronegative. CDR3s include the opening cysteine and the closing phenylalanine or tryptophan. Fields, in order: clone size, D gene, J gene, V gene, CDR3 DNA, CDR3 protein. The D gene is left open where the match is weak. A clone size is listed for some rows: how often the clone was seen (once, few, many), or a class if it is expanded.

>.|.|TRBJ2-1|TRBV5-1
TGCGCCAGCAGCTTGACTAGGTCCTCGGGGCAGTTCTTC
CASSLTRSSGQFF
>.|TRBD1|TRBJ1-4|TRBV5-6
TGTGCCAGCAGCTCCCAAGACAGGGTTGAAAAACTGTTTTTT
CASSSQDRVEKLFF
>.|TRBD2|TRBJ2-4|TRBV19
TGTGCCAGTAGTACCCCGACTAGCGGGAGTTCAAACATTCAGTACTTC
CASSTPTSGSSNIQYF
>.|TRBD2|TRBJ2-1|TRBV29-1
TGCAGCGTTGTGGGGACTAGCGATAACAATGAGCAGTTCTTC
CSVVGTSDNNEQFF
>once|TRBD1|TRBJ1-4|TRBV6-5
TGTGCCAGCCGGAGCCCTGGACAGGGTGAAAAACTGTTTTTT
CASRSPGQGEKLFF
>.|TRBD1|TRBJ2-7|TRBV7-8
TGTGCCAGCAGCTTAGTAGGGGGCACGTACGAGCAGTACTTC
CASSLVGGTYEQYF
>.|.|TRBJ1-1|TRBV30
TGTGCCTGGACAGGGTTCATGAACACTGAAGCTTTCTTT
CAWTGFMNTEAFF
>.|TRBD1|TRBJ2-5|TRBV6-4
TGTGCCAGGGGACAGGGAGAGACCCAGTACTTC
CARGQGETQYF
>.|.|TRBJ2-7|TRBV11-2
TGTGCCAGCAGCTCCCTTCTCGAGCAGTACTTC
CASSSLLEQYF
>.|TRBD1|TRBJ1-1|TRBV5-1
TGCGCCAGCAGCGAACTACAGGGGGCGGACACTGAAGCTTTCTTT
CASSELQGADTEAFF
>.|TRBD2|TRBJ2-3|TRBV4-2
TGTGCCAGCAGCCACGGACTAGCGGGAGGGGTTGATGAGGATACGCAGTATTTT
CASSHGLAGGVDEDTQYF
>.|TRBD1|TRBJ1-4|TRBV7-9
TGTGCCAGCAGCTTAGCAGGGGGACAGGGCTCAAAAAAACTGTTTTTT
CASSLAGGQGSKKLFF
>.|TRBD1|TRBJ1-1|TRBV7-9
TGTGCCAGCAGCCCTTTGACAGGGGCCCACACTGAAGCTTTCTTT
CASSPLTGAHTEAFF
>.|.|TRBJ1-2|TRBV6-5
TGTGCCAGCAAGGGGGGGAGCGAAACCTATGGCTACACCTTC
CASKGGSETYGYTF
>.|TRBD2|TRBJ2-3|TRBV7-2
TGTGCCAGCAGCTCCCGCGCGGGGGGCGGGAGGTCAGATACGCAGTATTTT
CASSSRAGGGRSDTQYF
>.|TRBD2|TRBJ2-1|TRBV19
TGTGCCAGTAGTATTGGAGCGGGGGACAATGAGCAGTTCTTC
CASSIGAGDNEQFF
>.|.|TRBJ2-5|TRBV27
TGTGCCAGCAGTTTGGACTATCAAGAGACCCAGTACTTC
CASSLDYQETQYF
>.|.|TRBJ2-7|TRBV4-2
TGTGCCAGCAGCCAAGATCCGGGATCGAACTACGAGCAGTACTTC
CASSQDPGSNYEQYF
>.|TRBD2|TRBJ2-3|TRBV15
TGTGCCACCAGCCCCGGGGCTAGCGGGCTTCTCGATACGCAGTATTTT
CATSPGASGLLDTQYF
>once|.|TRBJ2-5|TRBV2
TGTGCCAGCAGCCGGGACAACCAAGAGACCCAGTACTTC
CASSRDNQETQYF
>.|TRBD2|TRBJ2-3|TRBV6-1
TGTGCCAGCAGTGAACCGGTCGGGGGGGCCGTGTGGGATACGCAGTATTTT
CASSEPVGGAVWDTQYF
>.|.|TRBJ2-3|TRBV7-9
TGTGCCAGCAGCTTAGACCCCACAATCAGGCAGTATTTT
CASSLDPTIRQYF
>many|TRBD2|TRBJ2-1|TRBV6-1
TGTGCCAGCAGTGAAGACGGGGGGGCCTCCAATGAGCAGTTCTTC
CASSEDGGASNEQFF
>.|TRBD2|TRBJ2-3|TRBV2
TGTGCCAGCAGTGAACGGGGGGGATGGAGCACAGATACGCAGTATTTT
CASSERGGWSTDTQYF
>.|.|TRBJ2-7|TRBV7-2
TGTGCCAGCAGCTTAGTCTCATATCCGGACAGACGATCCTACGAGCAGTACTTC
CASSLVSYPDRRSYEQYF
>.|TRBD1|TRBJ1-5|TRBV7-2
TGTGCCAGCAGCTTAAAAGGGGGCATCAATCAGCCCCAGCATTTT
CASSLKGGINQPQHF